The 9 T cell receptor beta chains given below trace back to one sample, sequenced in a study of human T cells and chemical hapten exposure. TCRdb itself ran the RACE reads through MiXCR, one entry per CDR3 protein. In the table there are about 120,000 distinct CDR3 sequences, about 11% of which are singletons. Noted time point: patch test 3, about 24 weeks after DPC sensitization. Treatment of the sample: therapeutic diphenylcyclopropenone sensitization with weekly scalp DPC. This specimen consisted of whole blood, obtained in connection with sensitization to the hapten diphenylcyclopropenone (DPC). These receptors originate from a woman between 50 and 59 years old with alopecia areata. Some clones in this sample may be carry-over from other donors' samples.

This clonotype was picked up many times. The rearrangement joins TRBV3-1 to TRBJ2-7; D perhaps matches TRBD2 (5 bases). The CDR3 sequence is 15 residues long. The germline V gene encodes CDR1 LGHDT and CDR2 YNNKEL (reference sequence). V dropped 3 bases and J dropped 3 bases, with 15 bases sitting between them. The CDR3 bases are TGTGCCAGCAGCCACGGGGTAAGTCCGGGCTACGAGCAGTACTTC. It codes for CASSHGVSPGYEQYF.

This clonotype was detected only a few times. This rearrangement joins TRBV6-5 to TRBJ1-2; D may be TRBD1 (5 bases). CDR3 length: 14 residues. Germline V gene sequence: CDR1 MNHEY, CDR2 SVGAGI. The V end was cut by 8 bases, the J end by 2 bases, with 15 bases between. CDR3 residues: CASSLGAENYGYTF. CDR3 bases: TGTGCCAGCTCCCTCGGGGCAGAGAACTATGGCTACACCTTC.

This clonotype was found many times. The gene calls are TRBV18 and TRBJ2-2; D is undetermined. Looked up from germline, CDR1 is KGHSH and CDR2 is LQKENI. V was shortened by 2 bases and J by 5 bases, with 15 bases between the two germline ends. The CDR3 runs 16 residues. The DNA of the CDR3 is TGTGCCAGCTCACCAGAGGTCGCTGCGAGTACCGGGGAGCTGTTTTTT. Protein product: CASSPEVAASTGELFF.

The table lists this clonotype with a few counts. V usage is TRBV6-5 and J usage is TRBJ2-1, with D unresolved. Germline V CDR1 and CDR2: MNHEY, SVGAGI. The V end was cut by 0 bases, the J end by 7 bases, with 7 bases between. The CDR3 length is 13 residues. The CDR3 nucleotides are TGTGCCAGCAGTTACTCGACTGGGAATGAGCAGTTCTTC. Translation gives CASSYSTGNEQFF.

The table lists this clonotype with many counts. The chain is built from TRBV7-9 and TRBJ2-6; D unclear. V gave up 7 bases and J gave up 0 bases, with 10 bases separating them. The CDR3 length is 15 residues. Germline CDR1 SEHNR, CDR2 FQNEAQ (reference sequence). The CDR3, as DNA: TGTGCCAGCAAGACCGACCTCTCTGGGGCCAACGTCCTGACTTTC. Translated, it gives CASKTDLSGANVLTF.

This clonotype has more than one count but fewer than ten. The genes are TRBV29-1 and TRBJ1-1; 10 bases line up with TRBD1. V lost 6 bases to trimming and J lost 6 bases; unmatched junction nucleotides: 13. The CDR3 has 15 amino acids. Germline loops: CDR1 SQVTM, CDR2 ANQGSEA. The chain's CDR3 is CSVWDRGGTGAEAFF. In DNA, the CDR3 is TGCAGCGTCTGGGACAGGGGAGGGACAGGCGCTGAAGCTTTCTTT.

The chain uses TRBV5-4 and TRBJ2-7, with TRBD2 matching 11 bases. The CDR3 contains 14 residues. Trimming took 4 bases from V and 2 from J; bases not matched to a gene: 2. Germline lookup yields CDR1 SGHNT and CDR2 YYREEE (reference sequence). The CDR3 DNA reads TGTGCCAGCAGCCTTAGCGGGGGGGCCTACGAGCAGTACTTC. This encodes CASSLSGGAYEQYF.

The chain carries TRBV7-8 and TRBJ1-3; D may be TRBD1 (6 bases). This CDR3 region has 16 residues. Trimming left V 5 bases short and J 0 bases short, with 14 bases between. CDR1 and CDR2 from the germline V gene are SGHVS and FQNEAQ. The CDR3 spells CASSGRGGDSGNTIYF. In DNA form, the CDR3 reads TGTGCCAGCAGCGGAAGAGGGGGGGACTCTGGAAACACCATATATTTT. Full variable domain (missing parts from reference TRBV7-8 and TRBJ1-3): GAGVSQSPRYKVAKRGQDVALRCDPISGHVSLFWYQQALGQGPEFLTYFQNEAQLDKSGLPSDRFFAERPEGSVSTLKIQRTQQEDSAVYLCASSGRGGDSGNTIYFGEGSWLTVV.

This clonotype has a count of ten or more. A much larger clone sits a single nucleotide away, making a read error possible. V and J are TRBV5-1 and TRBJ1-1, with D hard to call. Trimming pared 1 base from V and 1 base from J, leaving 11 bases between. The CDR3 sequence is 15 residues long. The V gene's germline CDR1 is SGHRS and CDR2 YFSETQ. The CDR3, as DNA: TGCGCCAGCAGCTTGTTCGCCACGGCGAACACTGAAGCTTTCTTT. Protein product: CASSLFATANTEAFF.